This paragraph covers one T cell receptor beta chain sequence. What antigen it recognizes has not been identified. Base qualities are not recorded, but no much larger clone differs from it by a single base. The receptor library was made with PCR. The instrument given in TCRdb is Illumina HiSeq 2500. Molecular barcoding was employed in the preparation of TCR libraries, with unique molecular identifiers being used to normalize TCRbeta repertoire quantification. In TCRdb, the public reads were trimmed at Q25 with fastp and aligned with MiXCR, with productive beta chains retained. CDR3 protein sequences are deduplicated, and each keeps its most common genes and DNA. The sample table contains about 610,000 distinct CDR3 sequences; only one count was recorded for about 10% of them. Less than 5% of the sample goes to the ten largest clones. This record belongs to a study of T-cell reconstitution after alpha-beta-depleted transplantation in children (dated by TCRdb to about 2016). As for the study more broadly: Using TCR repertoire profiling, the study followed T-cell immune reconstitution in a quantitative way in children after TCRalphabeta/CD19-depleted allogeneic hematopoietic cell transplantation.

The germline V gene sets CDR1 to MGHDK and CDR2 to SYGVNS. Germline trimming: 1 base from V, 5 bases from J; junction bases outside gene matches: 5. The CDR3 covers 16 residues, taking in both the cysteine and the phenylalanine. The read is trimmed to its CDR3 DNA, 48 bases read in frame from base 1. The chain is made from TRBV25-1 and TRBJ1-6, with 7 bases aligning to TRBD1. The receptor comes from a human donor who donated a stem cell graft to a child with acute myeloid leukemia. The specimen was PBMCs from the stem cell graft donor, collected from the stem cell graft. At the DNA level, the sequence is TGTGCCAGCAGTGAATTGGGAGGGGGCCATAATTCACCCCTCCACTTT. Its protein is CASSELGGGHNSPLHF.